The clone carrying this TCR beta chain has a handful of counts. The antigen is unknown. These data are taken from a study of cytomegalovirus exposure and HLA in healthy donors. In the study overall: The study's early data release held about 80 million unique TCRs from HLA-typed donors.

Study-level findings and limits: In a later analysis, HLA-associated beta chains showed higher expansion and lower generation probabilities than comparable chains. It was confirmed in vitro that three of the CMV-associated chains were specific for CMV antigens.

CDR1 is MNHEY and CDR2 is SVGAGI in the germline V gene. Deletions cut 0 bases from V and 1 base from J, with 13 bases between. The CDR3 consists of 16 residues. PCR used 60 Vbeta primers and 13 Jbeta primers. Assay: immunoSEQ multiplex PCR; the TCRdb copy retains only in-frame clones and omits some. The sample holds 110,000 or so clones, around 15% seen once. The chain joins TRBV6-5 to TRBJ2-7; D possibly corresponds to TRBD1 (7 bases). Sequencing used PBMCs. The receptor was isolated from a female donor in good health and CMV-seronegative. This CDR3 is CASSYSVQGGSYEQYF. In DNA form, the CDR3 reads TGTGCCAGCAGTTACTCGGTCCAGGGGGGATCCTACGAGCAGTACTTC.